A single sample gave rise to the 5 T cell receptor beta chains below, sequenced in a study of T-cell reconstitution after alpha-beta-depleted transplantation in children. TCRbeta library construction was performed incorporating unique molecular identifiers. One entry per CDR3 protein results from TCRdb running MiXCR on the PCR reads. The data contain fewer than 500,000 distinct CDR3 sequences, approximately 42% of them singletons. The source was PBMCs, collected before TCRalphabeta/CD19-depleted stem cell transplant. These receptors were taken from a girl aged 2-10 years with aplastic anemia, due to receive a stem cell transplant.

On this clonotype: The conserved phenylalanine or tryptophan is not found at the CDR3 terminus, so this likely reflects a read error. CDR3 loop: CASSLQGETQYI. Here the CDR3 DNA reads TGTGCCAGCAGCTTACAGGGGGAGACCCAGTACATC. This chain joins TRBV7-2 and TRBJ2-5; tentative D call: TRBD1 (6 bases). Germline V gives CDR1 SGHTA, CDR2 FQGNSA. The CDR3 is made up of 12 amino acids. V lost 2 bases and J lost 5, with 6 bases in between.

This clonotype has ten or more counts. V gene TRBV18 combines with J gene TRBJ2-3; 7 bases map to TRBD1. V shed 5 bases and J 0 bases; nucleotides not matched to a gene: 8. The germline CDR1 and CDR2 sequences are KGHSH and LQKENI. The CDR3 is made up of 16 amino acids. For the CDR3, the DNA is TGTGCCAGCTCATCCGACAGGGACGCTAGCACAGATACGCAGTATTTT. Its translation: CASSSDRDASTDTQYF.

This clonotype has just a few counts. V gene TRBV20-1 combines with J gene TRBJ2-1; D uncertain. The CDR3 covers 14 residues. In germline, CDR1 is DFQATT, CDR2 SNEGSKA (reference sequence). Trimming removed 0 bases from V and 3 bases from J, with 9 bases in between. As DNA, the CDR3 is TGCAGTGCTAGAGAACAGAGCCGCTACAATGAGCAGTTCTTC. Its translation: CSAREQSRYNEQFF.

This chain links TRBV7-2 with TRBJ2-7, with D perhaps assigned TRBD1 or TRBD2 (6 bases each). Germline CDR1 reads SGHTA; CDR2 reads FQGNSA. Trimming took 7 bases from V and 0 from J, leaving 16 bases between them. The CDR3 totals 15 residues. The CDR3 sequence: CASTKGGARSYEQYF. In nucleotides, the CDR3 is TGTGCCAGCACCAAGGGGGGCGCCCGCTCCTACGAGCAGTACTTC.

This clonotype appeared a few times. The rearrangement links TRBV24-1 to TRBJ2-5; D remains ambiguous. V shed 4 bases and J shed 5 bases, with 16 bases lying between them. The V gene's germline CDR1 is KGHDR and CDR2 SFDVKD. The CDR3 is 15 residues long. This CDR3 is CATSDPNGVAETQYF. The DNA for the CDR3 is TGTGCCACCAGTGACCCGAACGGAGTGGCCGAGACCCAGTACTTC.